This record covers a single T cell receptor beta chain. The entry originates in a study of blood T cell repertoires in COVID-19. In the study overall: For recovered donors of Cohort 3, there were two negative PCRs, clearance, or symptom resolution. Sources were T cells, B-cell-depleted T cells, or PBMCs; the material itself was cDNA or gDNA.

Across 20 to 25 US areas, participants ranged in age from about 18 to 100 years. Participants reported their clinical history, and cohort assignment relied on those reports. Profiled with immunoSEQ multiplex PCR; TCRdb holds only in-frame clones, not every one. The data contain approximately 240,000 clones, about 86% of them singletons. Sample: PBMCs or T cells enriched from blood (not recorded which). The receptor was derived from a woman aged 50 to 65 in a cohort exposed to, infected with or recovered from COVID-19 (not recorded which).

The CDR3 DNA sequence: TGTGCCAGCTCACCGGTTACTAGCTCGGGGGAGCTGTTTTTT. The encoded protein is CASSPVTSSGELFF. The J gene is TRBJ2-2, the V gene TRBV18; tentative D call: TRBD2 (6 bases). The V gene's germline CDR1 is KGHSH and CDR2 LQKENI. Deletions cut 3 bases from V and 8 bases from J, with 13 bases between. This CDR3 contains 14 residues.